This T cell receptor (beta chain) was profiled in a study of blood T cell repertoires in COVID-19. Study-wide background: From the United States, Italy and Spain came samples of acute and convalescent COVID-19. From T cells, B-cell-depleted T cells, or PBMCs came the material, which was cDNA or gDNA.

V was pared by 6 bases and J by 7 bases, with 6 bases of the junction left unmatched. The CDR3 covers 13 residues. In germline, CDR1 is MNHEY, CDR2 SVGAGI. Per the study methods: Amplification of reference gene primers was used by the study to estimate nucleated cell counts. Sequencing used immunoSEQ multiplex PCR; TCRdb keeps in-frame clones, though not all of them. That table gives V, J and clone size, and the DNA gave D and trimming. The sample consists of around 18,000 clones, 75% to 90% of them appearing once. The source of this sequence is a man aged 80 or over with acute or convalescent COVID-19. Source material: peripheral blood. The chain carries TRBV6-5 and TRBJ2-1; 7 bases match TRBD1. The CDR3 loop is CASRTGFWNEQFF. The CDR3 region has the DNA TGTGCCAGCAGGACAGGGTTTTGGAATGAGCAGTTCTTC.